One sample yielded the 30 T cell receptor beta chains listed below, sequenced in a study of shared clonotypes between healthy human individuals. Sequenced by immunoSEQ multiplex PCR; TCRdb stores in-frame clones only, minus some. The sample carries 1,400,000 or so clones, 98% recorded once. The sequencing sample was made of naive CD4+ T cells sorted from blood. Subset given: CD45RA+ positively selected. These receptor sequences come from a young man in good health.

V gene TRBV10-2 combines with J gene TRBJ1-5; D not certain. This CDR3 is 13 amino acids long. Trimming cost V 8 bases and J 3 bases, with 11 bases left between them. CDR1 is WSHSY, CDR2 SAAADI, per germline. Here the CDR3 reads CASHPDNNQPQHF. The DNA for the CDR3 is TGCGCCAGCCACCCCGACAACAATCAGCCCCAGCATTTT.

This chain links TRBV18 with TRBJ2-7; TRBD1 matches 10 bases. Germline CDR1 is KGHSH and CDR2 is LQKENI. This CDR3 has 15 residues. V dropped 5 bases and J dropped 12; count of bases not matched to a gene: 16. CDR3 nucleotide sequence: TGTGCCAGCTCAGGGACCGGGACAGGGGCCTCCCGCGCGTACTTC. Its translation is CASSGTGTGASRAYF.

The rearrangement links TRBV18 to TRBJ2-3, with TRBD2 identical over 10 bases. This CDR3 comprises 15 residues. Losses at the gene ends were 8 bases for V and 3 bases for J; bases not matched to a gene: 8. CDR1 is KGHSH, CDR2 LQKENI, per germline. CDR3 nucleotide sequence: TGTGCCAGCAGGATAGCGGGAGGCCCAACAGATACGCAGTATTTT. Amino acid sequence: CASRIAGGPTDTQYF. The whole variable domain, filled in from reference TRBV18 and TRBJ2-3, reads NAGVMQNPRHLVRRRGQEARLRCSPMKGHSHVYWYRQLPEEGLKFMVYLQKENIIDESGMPKERFSAEFPKEGPSILRIQQVVRGDSAAYFCASRIAGGPTDTQYFGPGTRLTVL.

The chain carries TRBV29-1 and TRBJ2-7; D gene unclear. The germline V gene has CDR1 SQVTM and CDR2 ANQGSEA. Trimming stripped 4 bases from V and 4 bases from J, with 14 bases between. This CDR3 spans 13 amino acids. DNA of the CDR3: TGCAGCGTTGGTGGCAGGTATTTTTACGAGCAGTACTTC. Translated, it gives CSVGGRYFYEQYF.

The rearrangement uses TRBV11-3 and TRBJ2-7; D could derive from TRBD1 or TRBD2 (6 bases each). CDR1 SGHNT and CDR2 YENEEA come from the germline V gene. V dropped 1 base and J dropped 1 base, with 11 bases sitting between them. CDR3 size: 15 residues. The CDR3 protein is CASSLGGGPSYEQYF. The CDR3 DNA reads TGTGCCAGCAGCTTAGGAGGGGGGCCGTCCTACGAGCAGTACTTC.

CDR3 region: CASRNGQGGPIGYGYTF. In DNA form, the CDR3 reads TGTGCCAGCAGGAATGGGCAGGGGGGACCAATTGGCTATGGCTACACCTTC. The genes are TRBV7-9 and TRBJ1-2; the match to TRBD1 covers 7 bases. The germline gives CDR1 SEHNR, CDR2 FQNEAQ (reference sequence). J lost 4 bases, V lost 6 bases, and 17 bases had no gene match. The CDR3 contains 17 residues.

The genes are TRBV19 and TRBJ1-2; 12 bases match TRBD1. Germline CDR1 and CDR2: LNHDA and SQIVND (reference sequence). V lost 6 bases and J lost 4; bases outside the gene matches: 3. The CDR3 sequence is 14 residues long. The CDR3 region is CASRGTGGIYGYTF. CDR3 coding DNA: TGTGCCAGTAGAGGGACAGGGGGCATCTATGGCTACACCTTC.

This chain links TRBV19 with TRBJ2-7; TRBD1 might be the D (5 bases). CDR3 length equals 15 residues. Germline V gene lookup returns CDR1 LNHDA and CDR2 SQIVND (reference sequence). Trimming removed 0 bases from V and 4 bases from J, with 13 bases in between. The CDR3 DNA sequence: TGTGCCAGTAGTATAGATACCAGGGCTTTTTACGAGCAGTACTTC. It codes for CASSIDTRAFYEQYF.

This chain uses TRBV19 with TRBJ2-7, with unresolved D. V lost 1 base to trimming and J lost 4 bases, with 14 bases between them. This CDR3 is 15 amino acids long. CDR1 is LNHDA and CDR2 is SQIVND in the germline V gene (reference sequence). The CDR3 loop reads CASSIAKTPNYEQYF. The CDR3 DNA reads as TGTGCCAGTAGTATAGCTAAAACACCGAATTACGAGCAGTACTTC. The complete variable domain, with remaining parts taken from reference TRBV19 and TRBJ2-7, reads DGGITQSPKYLFRKEGQNVTLSCEQNLNHDAMYWYRQDPGQGLRLIYYSQIVNDFQKGDIAEGYSVSREKKESFPLTVTSAQKNPTAFYLCASSIAKTPNYEQYFGPGTRLTVT.

CDR3 sequence (DNA): TGTGCCAGCAGCTCAGGGAACTACGAGCAGTACTTC. It yields the protein CASSSGNYEQYF. The chain has TRBV11-3 and TRBJ2-7; TRBD1 might be the D (5 bases). Germline values: CDR1 SGHNT, CDR2 YENEEA. This CDR3 spans 12 amino acids. V was cut by 4 bases and J by 3 bases, with 7 bases left in between.

This clone was seen just once. The gene calls are TRBV2 and TRBJ2-1; D not resolved. Trimming shortened V by 4 bases and J by 13 bases, and 17 bases separated the two germline ends. In germline, CDR1 is SNHLY, CDR2 FYNNEI. This CDR3 region has 13 residues. The CDR3 DNA follows: TGTGCCAGCAGTGTATCCCGAGTCGAAGGTCAGTTCTTC. Translating gives CASSVSRVEGQFF. Full variable domain (rest looked up from reference TRBV2 and TRBJ2-1): EPEVTQTPSHQVTQMGQEVILRCVPISNHLYFYWYRQILGQKVEFLVSFYNNEISEKSEIFDDQFSVERPDGSNFTLKIRSTKLEDSAMYFCASSVSRVEGQFFGPGTRLTVL.

In DNA form, the CDR3 reads TGTGCCAGCAGCTTAGACGCGGCTAGAGTTTCCTACGAGCAGTACTTC. It translates to CASSLDAARVSYEQYF. The chain links TRBV7-8 to TRBJ2-7; D unclear. The length of the CDR3 is 16 residues. Deletions cut 1 base from V and 1 base from J, with 14 bases between. Germline CDR1 and CDR2: SGHVS and FQNEAQ.

Details on this clone: The same CDR3 can be traced to other DNA sequences in this sample. The chain links TRBV29-1 to TRBJ1-1; D might be TRBD1 (6 bases). Germline CDR1 SQVTM, CDR2 ANQGSEA. The CDR3 sequence is 13 residues long. The V gene lost 6 bases and the J gene lost 0 bases, with 11 bases spanning the gap. The CDR3 DNA reads TGCAGCGTGTCCACAGGGATGAACACTGAAGCTTTCTTT. It specifies CSVSTGMNTEAFF.

This clone is a singleton in its sample. This chain uses TRBV27 with TRBJ2-7, with TRBD2 matching 7 bases. The germline CDR1 and CDR2 sequences are MNHEY and SMNVEV (reference sequence). There are 15 residues in the CDR3. V lost 4 bases and J lost 0; bases outside the gene matches: 6. CDR3 region: CASSYQAGSSYEQYF. As DNA, the CDR3 is TGTGCCAGCAGTTATCAAGCGGGGAGCTCCTACGAGCAGTACTTC.

The V and J genes are TRBV11-3 and TRBJ2-7; the D gene is possibly TRBD2 (6 bases). CDR1 is SGHNT and CDR2 is YENEEA in the germline V gene. V gave up 0 bases and J gave up 3 bases, with 12 bases separating them. The CDR3 has 15 amino acids. The CDR3 spells CASSLETGVGYEQYF. The CDR3 coding sequence is TGTGCCAGCAGCTTAGAAACGGGAGTCGGCTACGAGCAGTACTTC.

The chain joins TRBV6-5 to TRBJ2-2, with D perhaps TRBD1 (6 bases). The CDR3 contains 13 residues. The germline V gene has CDR1 MNHEY and CDR2 SVGAGI. Trimming stripped 6 bases from V and 8 bases from J, with 13 bases between. CDR3 coding DNA: TGTGCCAGCAGGAACCCCGGGACAGGGGAGCTGTTTTTT. Protein sequence: CASRNPGTGELFF.

The rearrangement uses TRBV28 and TRBJ2-7, with 10 bases aligning to TRBD2. The CDR3 spans 13 residues. Per germline, CDR1 MDHEN and CDR2 SYDVKM. V was clipped by 11 bases and J by 0 bases; unmatched bases: 4. CDR3 nucleotides: TGTGCCGGACGGACTAGCGGCTCCTACGAGCAGTACTTC. Translated: CAGRTSGSYEQYF.

This clone was recorded only once. The chain uses TRBV18 and TRBJ1-1; a possible D gene is TRBD1 (5 bases). Germline-derived CDR1 and CDR2 are KGHSH and LQKENI. The CDR3 spans 15 residues. Trimming pared 3 bases from V and 4 bases from J, leaving 15 bases between. The CDR3 region has the DNA TGTGCCAGCTCACCGGGGGAGGGGCAGGTCACTGAAGCTTTCTTT. Residues: CASSPGEGQVTEAFF. Complete variable domain (other parts from reference TRBV18 and TRBJ1-1): NAGVMQNPRHLVRRRGQEARLRCSPMKGHSHVYWYRQLPEEGLKFMVYLQKENIIDESGMPKERFSAEFPKEGPSILRIQQVVRGDSAAYFCASSPGEGQVTEAFFGQGTRLTVV.

CDR3 in amino acids: CASSLSSLSNQPQHF. The CDR3 DNA is TGTGCCAGCAGCTTATCCAGTTTGAGCAATCAGCCCCAGCATTTT. The gene calls are TRBV7-2 and TRBJ1-5; no reliable D call. The CDR3 loop spans 15 amino acids. With 2 bases removed from V and 1 base from J, the gap between germline ends came to 9 bases. Per the germline V gene, CDR1 is SGHTA and CDR2 is FQGNSA.

The chain recombines TRBV7-8 with TRBJ2-1, with D unresolved. V shed 4 bases and J shed 7 bases, with 8 bases lying between them. Germline values: CDR1 SGHVS, CDR2 FQNEAQ. This CDR3 region has 12 residues. The CDR3 is CASSSRKNEQFF. CDR3 sequence (DNA): TGTGCCAGCAGCTCCCGCAAAAATGAGCAGTTCTTC. Looking up the rest from reference TRBV7-8 and TRBJ2-1 gives the full variable domain: GAGVSQSPRYKVAKRGQDVALRCDPISGHVSLFWYQQALGQGPEFLTYFQNEAQLDKSGLPSDRFFAERPEGSVSTLKIQRTQQEDSAVYLCASSSRKNEQFFGPGTRLTVL.

J is TRBJ2-5 and V is TRBV2; 15 bases map to TRBD2. Germline values: CDR1 SNHLY, CDR2 FYNNEI. With 6 bases clipped from V and 4 bases from J, the junction kept 6 bases outside the gene matches. The CDR3 is made up of 16 amino acids. This CDR3 reads CASRSPGLAGGETQYF. The CDR3 bases are TGTGCCAGCAGGTCACCGGGACTAGCGGGAGGAGAGACCCAGTACTTC.

The genes are TRBV6-6 and TRBJ1-1, with D possibly being TRBD1 (6 bases). The CDR3 runs 15 residues. Trimming removed 2 bases from V and 3 bases from J, with 13 bases in between. CDR1 and CDR2 from the germline V gene are MNHNY and SVGAGI (reference sequence). CDR3 nucleotide sequence: TGTGCCAGCAGTTACCCACAGGGCAGGCACACTGAAGCTTTCTTT. It specifies CASSYPQGRHTEAFF.

Points on this clone: An end of the junction does not agree with germline; a read error may underlie this. The chain has TRBV7-7 and TRBJ2-1; tentative D call: TRBD2 (5 bases). CDR3 length: 13 residues. Germline V CDR1 and CDR2: SSHAT, FNYEAQ (reference sequence). DNA for the CDR3: TGTGCTAGCAGCTTAGATGCCGGGGATGAGCAGTTCTTC. Its translation is CASSLDAGDEQFF.

This sequence joins TRBV19 and TRBJ2-3; 12 positions agree with TRBD2. The CDR3 spans 17 residues. V dropped 0 bases and J dropped 3; count of bases not matched to a gene: 4. Germline V gives CDR1 LNHDA, CDR2 SQIVND (reference sequence). The DNA of the CDR3 is TGTGCCAGTAGTATAGACCCAACTAGCGGGAGGACAGATACGCAGTATTTT. As protein: CASSIDPTSGRTDTQYF.

J is TRBJ2-2 and V is TRBV9, with 10 bases that match TRBD2. The CDR3 runs to 18 residues. CDR1 SGDLS and CDR2 YYNGEE come from the germline V gene. J gave up 0 bases and V 0 bases, and 5 bases lay outside the gene matches. The CDR3 nucleotides read TGTGCCAGCAGCGTAGTAGCGGGGGGACAGACGAACACCGGGGAGCTGTTTTTT. This codes for CASSVVAGGQTNTGELFF.

The V call is TRBV30, the J call TRBJ1-1; D ambiguous. Germline V gives CDR1 GTSNPN, CDR2 SVGIG (reference sequence). The CDR3 covers 13 residues. The V end lost 2 bases, the J end lost 4 bases, and 11 bases lay between the germline ends. The CDR3 is CAWSIDTATEAFF. CDR3 DNA sequence: TGTGCCTGGAGTATCGACACCGCCACTGAAGCTTTCTTT.

A single count supports this clone. The chain recombines TRBV5-1 with TRBJ2-1; tentative D call: TRBD2 (6 bases). The CDR3 length is 14 residues. Per germline, CDR1 SGHRS and CDR2 YFSETQ. V lost 0 bases and J lost 6, with 10 bases in between. The CDR3 region is CASSLEAGRNEQFF. In DNA form, the CDR3 reads TGCGCCAGCAGCTTGGAAGCGGGCCGCAATGAGCAGTTCTTC.

This sequence joins TRBV12-5 and TRBJ1-1; D is undetermined. Trimming took 3 bases from V and 1 from J, leaving 18 bases between them. This CDR3 is 17 amino acids long. Germline V CDR1 and CDR2: LGHNT, FRNRAP. The chain's CDR3 is CASGFLVGLLTNTEAFF. In nucleotides, the CDR3 is TGTGCTAGTGGTTTTTTGGTAGGGCTTTTGACGAACACTGAAGCTTTCTTT. The variable domain in full, completed from reference TRBV12-5 and TRBJ1-1, reads DARVTQTPRHKVTEMGQEVTMRCQPILGHNTVFWYRQTMMQGLELLAYFRNRAPLDDSGMPKDRFSAEMPDATLATLKIQPSEPRDSAVYFCASGFLVGLLTNTEAFFGQGTRLTVV.

V is TRBV14 and J is TRBJ2-2; D may be TRBD2 (7 bases). Germline loops: CDR1 SGHDN, CDR2 FVKESK. The CDR3 has 15 residues. V lost 4 bases to trimming and J lost 6 bases, with 15 bases between them. The CDR3 here is CASSPWSGGAGELFF. The CDR3 nucleotides read TGTGCCAGCAGCCCCTGGTCGGGGGGCGCCGGGGAGCTGTTTTTT. The complete variable domain, with remaining parts taken from reference TRBV14 and TRBJ2-2, reads EAGVTQFPSHSVIEKGQTVTLRCDPISGHDNLYWYRRVMGKEIKFLLHFVKESKQDESGMPNNRFLAERTGGTYSTLKVQPAELEDSGVYFCASSPWSGGAGELFFGEGSRLTVL.

The genes are TRBV6-1 and TRBJ2-2; a weak D match, TRBD1 (5 bases). Trimming left V 3 bases short and J 4 bases short, with 9 bases between. The germline gives CDR1 MNHNS, CDR2 SASEGT. This CDR3 spans 14 amino acids. The CDR3: CASSDLGATGELFF. CDR3 bases: TGTGCCAGCAGTGATTTAGGGGCCACCGGGGAGCTGTTTTTT.